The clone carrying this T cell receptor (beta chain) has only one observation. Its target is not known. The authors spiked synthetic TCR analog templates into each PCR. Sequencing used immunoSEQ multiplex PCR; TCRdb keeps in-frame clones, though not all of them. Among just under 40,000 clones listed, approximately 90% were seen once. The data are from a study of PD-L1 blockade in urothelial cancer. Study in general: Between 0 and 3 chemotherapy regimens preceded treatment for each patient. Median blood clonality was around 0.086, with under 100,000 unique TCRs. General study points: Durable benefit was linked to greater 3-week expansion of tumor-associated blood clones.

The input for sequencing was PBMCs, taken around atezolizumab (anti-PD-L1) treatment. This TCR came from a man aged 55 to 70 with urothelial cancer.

CDR3 sequence reads: CAISLQVADTQYF. The CDR3 DNA reads TGTGCCATCAGCCTCCAGGTAGCAGATACGCAGTATTTT. The J gene is TRBJ2-3, the V gene TRBV10-3; D gene uncertain. Germline CDR1 ENHRY, CDR2 SYGVKD. The CDR3 loop spans 13 amino acids. V was clipped by 6 bases and J by 4 bases, with 11 bases between them.